This T cell receptor beta chain was recorded in a study of blood T cell repertoires in COVID-19. Study details: PBMCs, B-cell-depleted T cells, or T cells provided the cDNA or gDNA that made up the material.

In the study's own analysis: Reference gene primer amplification yielded estimated nucleated cell counts. The protocol was immunoSEQ multiplex PCR, while the TCRdb copy is restricted to in-frame clones and leaves out a portion. V and J calls and clone size are copied from that table; D and trimming were computed from the DNA. The profile shows about 170,000 clones, about 85% of them singletons. The receptor's source is a human donor with acute or convalescent COVID-19. The donor label of this sample is uncertain. Sequencing was done on a sample of peripheral blood.

CDR3 nucleotides: TGTGCCAGCAGCTTGGGTGGAATGGGCGGCTACACCTTC. It yields the protein CASSLGGMGGYTF. The V and J genes are TRBV7-9 and TRBJ1-2, with D hard to call. Trimming left V 3 bases short and J 8 bases short, with 13 bases between. Germline CDR1 SEHNR, CDR2 FQNEAQ (reference sequence). The CDR3 runs to 13 residues.